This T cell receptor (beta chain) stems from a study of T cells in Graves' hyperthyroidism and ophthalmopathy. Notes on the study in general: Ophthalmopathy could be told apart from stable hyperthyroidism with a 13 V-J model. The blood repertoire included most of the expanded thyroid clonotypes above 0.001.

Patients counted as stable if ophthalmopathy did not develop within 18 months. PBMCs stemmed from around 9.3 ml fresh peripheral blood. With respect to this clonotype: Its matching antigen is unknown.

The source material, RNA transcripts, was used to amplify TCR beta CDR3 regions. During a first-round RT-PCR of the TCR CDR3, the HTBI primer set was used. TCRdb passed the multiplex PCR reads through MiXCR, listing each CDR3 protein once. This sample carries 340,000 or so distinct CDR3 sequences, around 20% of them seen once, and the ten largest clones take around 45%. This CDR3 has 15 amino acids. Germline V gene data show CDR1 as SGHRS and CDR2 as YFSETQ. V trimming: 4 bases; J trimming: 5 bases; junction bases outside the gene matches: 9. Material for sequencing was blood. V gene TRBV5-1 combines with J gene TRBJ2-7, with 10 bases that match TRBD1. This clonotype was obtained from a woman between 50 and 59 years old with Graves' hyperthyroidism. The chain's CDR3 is CASSAPGQGLDEQYF. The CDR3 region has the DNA TGCGCCAGCAGCGCCCCGGGACAGGGGCTCGACGAGCAGTACTTC.